This record looks at one T cell receptor (beta chain) sequence and its context. Its antigen remains unknown. V dropped 0 bases and J dropped 1 base, with 4 bases sitting between them. Germline CDR1 reads SGDLS; CDR2 reads YYNGEE. The CDR3 is 13 residues long. The data derive from a study of T cell responses to AZD1222 COVID-19 vaccine. Whole-study results and caveats: Dominant CD4 TCR responses targeted spike regions 160-218 and 743-854. Clonal diversity may have been underestimated in mostly white British donors.

Some clones are missing from TCRdb's copy, which holds only in-frame ones; the method was immunoSEQ multiplex PCR. The top ten hold around 3% of the sample, which has about 150,000 clones, about 85% seen once. The input for sequencing was peripheral blood, taken on day 0 of AZD1222 vaccination. The receptor's source is an adult in good health. This chain uses TRBV9 with TRBJ1-1; D is undetermined. CDR3 sequence reads: CASSVASNTEAFF. The DNA of the CDR3 is TGTGCCAGCAGCGTAGCATCGAACACTGAAGCTTTCTTT.